The present TCR beta chain was sequenced within a study of blood T cell repertoires in COVID-19. Study information: Samples taken during acute and convalescent COVID-19 were collected in the United States, Italy and Spain. PBMCs, B-cell-depleted T cells, or T cells were the source of the cDNA or gDNA that made up the material.

Per the original methods: Amplifying reference gene primers gave estimates of nucleated cell counts. Repertoires were generated with immunoSEQ multiplex PCR, while TCRdb's copy carries only in-frame clones and drops some. The DNA gave D and trimming, while V, J and clone size come from that table. Of more than 120,000 clones listed, 88% are singletons. This clone was recorded a few times. Trimming removed 6 bases at V and 4 bases at J, with 4 bases between. This CDR3 comprises 11 residues. The material sequenced was peripheral blood. The sequence derives from a human donor in a cohort sampled during active COVID-19. The chain joins TRBV12-3 or TRBV12-4 to TRBJ2-4; D gene unclear. CDR3 sequence: CASSLKNIQYF. CDR3 in DNA: TGTGCCAGCAGCCTAAAAAACATTCAGTACTTC.